This T cell receptor (beta chain) was obtained from a study of cytomegalovirus exposure and HLA in healthy donors. Findings and caveats of the study: Analysis performed later found approximately 17,000 TCR beta sequences associated with HLA alleles at 0.05 false discovery rate.

Germline V gene sequence: CDR1 SGHRS, CDR2 YFSETQ. The CDR3 sequence is 15 residues long. Trimming removed 0 bases from V and 4 bases from J; junction bases left unmatched: 5. As regards this clone: The antigen is unknown.

A multiplex PCR was run with 60 Vbeta primers and 13 Jbeta primers. The protocol was immunoSEQ multiplex PCR, while the TCRdb copy is restricted to in-frame clones and leaves out a portion. This table holds 65,000 to 70,000 clones, approximately 77% found once. The chain joins TRBV5-1 to TRBJ2-3; 7 bases are shared with TRBD2. This TCR derives from a woman aged 25 to 39 in good health and CMV-seropositive. The material sequenced was PBMCs. The CDR3 loop reads CASSLEGGQPDTQYF. The DNA of the CDR3 is TGCGCCAGCAGCTTGGAGGGAGGGCAACCAGATACGCAGTATTTT.